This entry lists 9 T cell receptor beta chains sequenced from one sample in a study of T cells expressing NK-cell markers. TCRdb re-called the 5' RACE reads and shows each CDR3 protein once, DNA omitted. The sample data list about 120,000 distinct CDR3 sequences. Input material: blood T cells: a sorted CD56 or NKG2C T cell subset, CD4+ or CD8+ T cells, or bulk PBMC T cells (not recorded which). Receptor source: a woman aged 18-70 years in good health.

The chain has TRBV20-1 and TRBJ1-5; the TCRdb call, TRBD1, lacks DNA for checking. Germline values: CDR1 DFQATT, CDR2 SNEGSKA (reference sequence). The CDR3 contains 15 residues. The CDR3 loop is CSARTEIYSNQPQHF.

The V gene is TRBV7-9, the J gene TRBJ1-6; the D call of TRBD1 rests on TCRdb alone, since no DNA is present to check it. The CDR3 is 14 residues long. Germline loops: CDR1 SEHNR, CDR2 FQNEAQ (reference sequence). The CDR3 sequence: CASIPDSPSSPLHF.

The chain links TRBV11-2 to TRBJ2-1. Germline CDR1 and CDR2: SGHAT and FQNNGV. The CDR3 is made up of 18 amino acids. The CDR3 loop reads CASSLEVFGGGPYNEQFF.

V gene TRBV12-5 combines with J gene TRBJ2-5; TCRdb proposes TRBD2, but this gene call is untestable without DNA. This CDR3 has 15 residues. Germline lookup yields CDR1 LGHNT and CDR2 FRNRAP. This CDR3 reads CASGSPSRGRETQYF.

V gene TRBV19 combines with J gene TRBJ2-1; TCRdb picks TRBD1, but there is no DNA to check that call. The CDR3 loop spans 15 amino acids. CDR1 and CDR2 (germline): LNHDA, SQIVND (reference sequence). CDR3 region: CASRSPASSYNEQFF. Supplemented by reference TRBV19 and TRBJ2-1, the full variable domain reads DGGITQSPKYLFRKEGQNVTLSCEQNLNHDAMYWYRQDPGQGLRLIYYSQIVNDFQKGDIAEGYSVSREKKESFPLTVTSAQKNPTAFYLCASRSPASSYNEQFFGPGTRLTVL.

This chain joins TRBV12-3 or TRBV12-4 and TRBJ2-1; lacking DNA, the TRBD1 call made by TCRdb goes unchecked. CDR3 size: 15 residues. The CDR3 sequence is CASSLEGGLGREQFF.

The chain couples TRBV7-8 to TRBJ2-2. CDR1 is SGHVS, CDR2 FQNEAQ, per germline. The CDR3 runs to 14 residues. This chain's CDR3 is CASSLIGGTGELFF. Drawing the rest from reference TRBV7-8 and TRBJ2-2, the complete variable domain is GAGVSQSPRYKVAKRGQDVALRCDPISGHVSLFWYQQALGQGPEFLTYFQNEAQLDKSGLPSDRFFAERPEGSVSTLKIQRTQQEDSAVYLCASSLIGGTGELFFGEGSRLTVL.

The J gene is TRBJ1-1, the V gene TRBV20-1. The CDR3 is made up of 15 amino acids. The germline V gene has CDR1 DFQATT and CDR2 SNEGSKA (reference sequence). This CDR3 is CSARDGGGDSTGAFF.

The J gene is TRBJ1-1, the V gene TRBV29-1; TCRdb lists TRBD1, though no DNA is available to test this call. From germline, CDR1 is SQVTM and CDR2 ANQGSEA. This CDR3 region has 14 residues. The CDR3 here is CSVEGWGLDTEAFF. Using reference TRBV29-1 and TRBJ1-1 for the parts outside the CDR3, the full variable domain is SAVISQKPSRDICQRGTSLTIQCQVDSQVTMMFWYRQQPGQSLTLIATANQGSEATYESGFVIDKFPISRPNLTFSTLTVSNMSPEDSSIYLCSVEGWGLDTEAFFGQGTRLTVV.